Listed here are 13 T cell receptor beta chains from one sample, sequenced in a study of lymphopenia after photon versus proton radiotherapy. Repertoires were generated with immunoSEQ multiplex PCR, while TCRdb's copy carries only in-frame clones and drops some. The sample shows 20,000 to 25,000 clones, around 89% of them seen only once. The sample was peripheral blood, taken from a patient treated with proton-based radiotherapy. These receptors came from a man older than 75 with esophageal cancer.

The gene calls are TRBV4-1 and TRBJ2-3; D might be TRBD1 (6 bases). V lost 0 bases and J lost 2, with 9 bases in between. Per germline, CDR1 MGHRA and CDR2 YSYEKL. The CDR3 runs to 15 residues. CDR3 loop: CASSQDTGTTDTQYF. The CDR3 coding sequence is TGCGCCAGCAGCCAAGATACAGGGACCACAGATACGCAGTATTTT.

The chain uses TRBV11-2 and TRBJ1-1; D gene unclear. Germline V gene lookup returns CDR1 SGHAT and CDR2 FQNNGV. Deletions cut 5 bases from V and 0 bases from J, with 7 bases between. The CDR3 totals 13 residues. The CDR3 loop reads CASSRVVNTEAFF. Written as DNA, the CDR3 is TGTGCCAGCAGCCGAGTCGTGAACACTGAAGCTTTCTTT.

The chain has TRBV29-1 and TRBJ1-2; D is unresolved. The V and J ends lost 3 bases and 6 bases respectively, with 8 bases between them. This CDR3 has 11 residues. Germline V gene lookup returns CDR1 SQVTM and CDR2 ANQGSEA. The chain's CDR3 is CSVEGSDGYTF. CDR3 coding DNA: TGCAGCGTTGAGGGGAGCGATGGCTACACCTTC.

The CDR3 DNA is TGTGCCAGCAGTGTGGGGACAAAACTGTTTTTT. Its protein product is CASSVGTKLFF. The rearrangement links TRBV2 to TRBJ1-4, with D tentatively TRBD1 (5 bases). CDR1 and CDR2 (germline): SNHLY, FYNNEI. With 4 bases removed from V and 10 bases from J, the gap between germline ends came to 7 bases. The CDR3 spans 11 residues.

The chain couples TRBV4-1 to TRBJ1-5, with D unresolved. This CDR3 is built from 14 residues. From germline, CDR1 is MGHRA and CDR2 YSYEKL. Trimming took 1 base from V and 9 from J, leaving 13 bases between them. The CDR3 DNA reads as TGCGCCAGCAGCCAAGCTCATCTCTCTTGGCCCCAGCATTTT. Translating gives CASSQAHLSWPQHF.

The V and J genes are TRBV7-5 and TRBJ1-4. TRBV7-5 is assigned pseudogene status. The CDR3 contains 16 residues. CDR3 bases: TGTGTCAGAAGCTTATTAAGCGGGGGACAGAATGAAAAACTGTTTTTT. It translates to CVRSLLSGGQNEKLFF.

This sequence joins TRBV19 and TRBJ2-5; the match to TRBD1 covers 8 bases. This CDR3 is 15 amino acids long. V lost 3 bases and J lost 1; bases outside the gene matches: 4. Germline V gives CDR1 LNHDA, CDR2 SQIVND (reference sequence). The CDR3 protein is CASSMSGGIQETQYF. DNA for the CDR3: TGTGCCAGTAGTATGTCAGGGGGCATCCAAGAGACCCAGTACTTC.

The chain recombines TRBV5-1 with TRBJ2-1, with TRBD2 identical over 9 bases. Germline CDR1 SGHRS, CDR2 YFSETQ. V dropped 2 bases and J dropped 4; count of bases not matched to a gene: 7. The length of the CDR3 is 16 residues. This CDR3 is CASSFMPTSGYNEQFF. DNA of the CDR3: TGCGCCAGCAGCTTTATGCCGACTAGCGGATACAATGAGCAGTTCTTC.

This clone was observed a handful of times. The CDR3 region has the DNA TGTGCCAGCAGCTTTTCAGGGGTGGGTCAGCCCCAGCATTTT. Its protein is CASSFSGVGQPQHF. The chain combines TRBV7-9 with TRBJ1-5, with D maybe TRBD1 (6 bases). Germline CDR1 is SEHNR and CDR2 is FQNEAQ (reference sequence). This CDR3 spans 14 amino acids. The V and J ends lost 3 bases and 6 bases respectively, with 12 bases between them. Looking up the rest from reference TRBV7-9 and TRBJ1-5 gives the full variable domain: DTGVSQNPRHKITKRGQNVTFRCDPISEHNRLYWYRQTLGQGPEFLTYFQNEAQLEKSRLLSDRFSAERPKGSFSTLEIQRTEQGDSAMYLCASSFSGVGQPQHFGDGTRLSIL.

The genes are TRBV7-2 and TRBJ2-7, with a weak D call TRBD1 (6 bases). CDR3 size: 15 residues. V was shortened by 6 bases and J by 5 bases, with 20 bases between the two germline ends. From germline, CDR1 is SGHTA and CDR2 FQGNSA. The CDR3: CASSWRQVGWDEQYF. CDR3 nucleotide sequence: TGTGCCAGCAGTTGGCGACAGGTGGGGTGGGACGAGCAGTACTTC. The full variable domain, completed using reference TRBV7-2 and TRBJ2-7, is GAGVSQSPSNKVTEKGKDVELRCDPISGHTALYWYRQSLGQGLEFLIYFQGNSAPDKSGLPSDRFSAERTGGSVSTLTIQRTQQEDSAVYLCASSWRQVGWDEQYFGPGTRLTVT.

This clone turned up a few times. This chain connects TRBV25-1 to TRBJ1-1; D gene uncertain. CDR1 is MGHDK and CDR2 is SYGVNS in the germline V gene. Trimming cost V 3 bases and J 5 bases, with 13 bases left between them. The CDR3 totals 14 residues. The CDR3, as DNA: TGTGCCAGCAGTGAGGTGGGCACCATGACTGAAGCTTTCTTT. Translated, it gives CASSEVGTMTEAFF.

The chain employs TRBV15 and TRBJ1-3, with 9 bases lining up with TRBD1. Losses at the gene ends were 0 bases for V and 1 base for J; bases not matched to a gene: 7. Germline CDR1 reads LNHNV; CDR2 reads YYDKDF (reference sequence). The CDR3 covers 18 residues. The CDR3 nucleotides are TGTGCCACCAGCAGAGATCCGACAGGGGGTGATTCTGGAAACACCATATATTTT. This encodes CATSRDPTGGDSGNTIYF. The entire variable domain, with the rest obtained from reference TRBV15 and TRBJ1-3, is as follows: DAMVIQNPRYQVTQFGKPVTLSCSQTLNHNVMYWYQQKSSQAPKLLFHYYDKDFNNEADTPDNFQSRRPNTSFCFLDIRSPGLGDTAMYLCATSRDPTGGDSGNTIYFGEGSWLTVV.

Points on this clone: The sample carries other DNA sequences with the same CDR3. The V and J genes are TRBV7-2 and TRBJ2-7; 9 bases line up with TRBD2. V shed 3 bases and J 4 bases; nucleotides not matched to a gene: 7. CDR1 SGHTA and CDR2 FQGNSA come from the germline V gene. The CDR3 runs to 15 residues. The CDR3 region is CASSLGRGGRYEQYF. Written as DNA, the CDR3 is TGTGCCAGCAGCTTGGGGCGGGGGGGAAGGTACGAGCAGTACTTC.